Below, 31 T cell receptor beta chains from the same sample are listed, as sequenced in a study of blood T cell repertoires in COVID-19. Clones were read by immunoSEQ multiplex PCR, and TCRdb kept only the in-frame ones, dropping some. Of 150,000 to 200,000 clones listed, around 81% are singletons. The specimen was peripheral blood. The receptors derive from a human donor with acute or convalescent COVID-19. The donor label of this sample is uncertain.

The chain links TRBV5-4 to TRBJ1-6; D is uncertain. CDR3 length: 15 residues. Deletions cut 4 bases from V and 4 bases from J, with 12 bases between. CDR1 SGHNT and CDR2 YYREEE come from the germline V gene (reference sequence). The CDR3, as DNA: TGTGCCAGCAGCCCGATCTCGGGGTATAATTCACCCCTCCACTTT. Translated, it gives CASSPISGYNSPLHF.

This clone appeared a single time. The J gene is TRBJ2-2, the V gene TRBV6-5, with 7 positions matching TRBD2. The CDR3 has 14 residues. V dropped 7 bases and J dropped 1; count of bases not matched to a gene: 3. CDR1 is MNHEY and CDR2 is SVGAGI in the germline V gene. The CDR3 loop is CASNSGVNTGELFF. The CDR3 nucleotides are TGTGCCAGCAACAGCGGGGTGAACACCGGGGAGCTGTTTTTT.

The V call is TRBV1, the J call TRBJ1-5. TRBV1 is termed a pseudogene. The CDR3 is 21 residues long. The CDR3 sequence: CTSSKVIPGLGFVSSNQPQHF. The CDR3 bases are TGCACCAGCAGCAAGGTTATTCCGGGATTGGGCTTTGTTTCTAGCAATCAGCCCCAGCATTTT.

As to this clone: Additional DNA sequences in this sample encode the identical CDR3. The genes are TRBV7-2 and TRBJ1-5; unclear D gene. V was pared by 5 bases and J by 6 bases, with 8 bases between. This CDR3 comprises 12 residues. Germline assignment: CDR1 SGHTA and CDR2 FQGNSA. The CDR3 DNA reads as TGTGCCAGCAGCCCGCCGGGTCAGCCCCAGCATTTT. It is translated as CASSPPGQPQHF.

The chain employs TRBV5-1 and TRBJ2-5; 9 bases fit TRBD2. The CDR3 totals 15 residues. Per the germline V gene, CDR1 is SGHRS and CDR2 is YFSETQ. The ends lost 5 bases at V and 4 bases at J; junction bases unmatched: 9. The CDR3 here is CASRSGAGGLETQYF. The CDR3 DNA is TGCGCCAGCAGGTCGGGAGCGGGAGGTTTAGAGACCCAGTACTTC.

The chain is built from TRBV30 and TRBJ1-1; D possibly corresponds to TRBD1 (6 bases). CDR3 size: 14 residues. V lost 4 bases, J lost 2 bases, and 14 bases lay in between. Germline V gene lookup returns CDR1 GTSNPN and CDR2 SVGIG (reference sequence). The CDR3 DNA sequence: TGTGCCTGGATCCGAGGGGGGGTTAACACTGAAGCTTTCTTT. Translated, it gives CAWIRGGVNTEAFF.

This chain links TRBV10-1 with TRBJ2-2; tentative D call: TRBD2 (6 bases). The V gene's germline CDR1 is WNHNN and CDR2 SYGVQD (reference sequence). Deletions cut 6 bases from V and 4 bases from J, with 15 bases between. This CDR3 has 15 amino acids. The CDR3: CASSDHGGSTGELFF. The CDR3 DNA reads TGCGCCAGCAGCGACCACGGAGGGAGCACCGGGGAGCTGTTTTTT.

The gene calls are TRBV2 and TRBJ1-1; 9 positions match TRBD1. Unmatched junction bases numbered 8, after V lost 5 bases and J lost 4 bases. Looked up from germline, CDR1 is SNHLY and CDR2 is FYNNEI. The CDR3 has 15 amino acids. The CDR3 DNA reads TGTGCCAGCAGTTTAACCGGGACAGGGACCACTGAAGCTTTCTTT. Protein: CASSLTGTGTTEAFF. The full variable domain, rest sourced from reference TRBV2 and TRBJ1-1, is EPEVTQTPSHQVTQMGQEVILRCVPISNHLYFYWYRQILGQKVEFLVSFYNNEISEKSEIFDDQFSVERPDGSNFTLKIRSTKLEDSAMYFCASSLTGTGTTEAFFGQGTRLTVV.

Comments on this clone: Germline is not matched at one junction end, which may reflect a read error. The J gene is TRBJ1-4, the V gene TRBV5-6; TRBD1 agrees at 7 bases. Germline lookup yields CDR1 SGHDT and CDR2 YYEEEE. CDR3 length: 16 residues. CDR3 residues: CASTLTGNGVDEKLFF. CDR3 in DNA: TGTGCCAGCACCTTGACAGGGAATGGTGTGGATGAAAAACTGTTTTTT.

The rearrangement links TRBV5-6 to TRBJ2-5, with TRBD1 matching over 10 bases. Germline V gives CDR1 SGHDT, CDR2 YYEEEE. After removal of 5 bases from V and 6 bases from J, the junction contained 13 bases not matched to a gene. The CDR3 is made up of 16 amino acids. This CDR3 reads CASSLLRTGGLQTQYF. The CDR3 DNA reads TGTGCCAGCAGTCTTCTTAGGACAGGGGGGTTGCAGACCCAGTACTTC. Filled out from reference TRBV5-6 and TRBJ2-5, the complete variable domain reads DAGVTQSPTHLIKTRGQQVTLRCSPKSGHDTVSWYQQALGQGPQFIFQYYEEEERQRGNFPDRFSGHQFPNYSSELNVNALLLGDSALYLCASSLLRTGGLQTQYFGPGTRLLVL.

The rearrangement uses TRBV30 and TRBJ2-4; D unclear. Germline V lookup: CDR1 GTSNPN, CDR2 SVGIG (reference sequence). V was cut by 0 bases and J by 2 bases, with 8 bases left in between. The CDR3 is 14 amino acids. The CDR3 region is CAWSVALSKNIQYF. The CDR3, as DNA: TGTGCCTGGAGTGTTGCGCTCTCCAAAAACATTCAGTACTTC.

The chain couples TRBV2 to TRBJ1-6; 7 positions agree with TRBD1. The V gene end was trimmed by 5 bases and the J gene end by 5 bases; junction bases not matched to a gene: 6. Germline V gene data show CDR1 as SNHLY and CDR2 as FYNNEI. The CDR3 spans 15 residues. In DNA, the CDR3 is TGTGCCAGCAGTCTAGGGACAGTAAATAATTCACCCCTCCACTTT. Translation: CASSLGTVNNSPLHF.

The chain links TRBV11-1 to TRBJ1-2; D may be TRBD1 (6 bases). In germline, CDR1 is SGHAT, CDR2 FQDESV (reference sequence). There are 14 residues in the CDR3. Trimming cost V 4 bases and J 5 bases, with 14 bases left between them. The chain's CDR3 is CASSSTGTQYGYTF. The CDR3 DNA reads as TGTGCCAGCAGCTCCACCGGGACACAGTATGGCTACACCTTC.

This rearrangement joins TRBV30 to TRBJ2-1; 9 bases map to TRBD1. CDR1 is GTSNPN, CDR2 SVGIG, per germline (reference sequence). This CDR3 spans 14 amino acids. V was clipped by 5 bases and J by 6 bases; unmatched bases: 8. This CDR3 is CAWGGGTGTNEQFF. DNA for the CDR3: TGTGCCTGGGGAGGCGGGACAGGGACCAATGAGCAGTTCTTC.

The rearrangement uses TRBV5-4 and TRBJ2-2, with 10 bases that match TRBD2. Trimming removed 4 bases from V and 5 bases from J; junction bases left unmatched: 8. The germline CDR1 and CDR2 sequences are SGHNT and YYREEE (reference sequence). The CDR3 runs 16 residues. CDR3: CASSPRLAGVTGELFF. In nucleotides, the CDR3 is TGTGCCAGCAGCCCTCGACTAGCGGGCGTTACCGGGGAGCTGTTTTTT.

In its sample, this clone was seen a few times. This chain joins TRBV6-2 or TRBV6-3 and TRBJ2-7; 7 bases align to TRBD1. Germline trimming cut 4 bases from V and 3 bases from J; bases unmatched to any gene: 9. CDR3 length: 15 residues. Germline CDR1 reads MNHEY; CDR2 reads SVGEGT. CDR3 nucleotides: TGTGCCAGCAGTTTGATGAGTGGACAGGACTACGAGCAGTACTTC. Translated: CASSLMSGQDYEQYF.

V usage is TRBV5-1 and J usage is TRBJ1-3, with 7 bases matching TRBD1. Trimming removed 0 bases from V and 4 bases from J; junction bases left unmatched: 4. The germline V gene has CDR1 SGHRS and CDR2 YFSETQ. The CDR3 is 15 amino acids. Here the CDR3 DNA reads TGCGCCAGCAGCTTGGAAGGGGGCGAGGGAAACACCATATATTTT. Translation gives CASSLEGGEGNTIYF.

V gene TRBV6-6 combines with J gene TRBJ1-5; no firm D call. The germline CDR1 and CDR2 sequences are MNHNY and SVGAGI (reference sequence). Deletions cut 5 bases from V and 6 bases from J, with 11 bases between. CDR3 length: 13 residues. The CDR3 region is CASSQLVGQPQHF. For the CDR3, the DNA is TGTGCCAGCAGTCAACTAGTAGGTCAGCCCCAGCATTTT.

The chain recombines TRBV19 with TRBJ2-3; D perhaps matches TRBD1 (5 bases). CDR3 length: 15 amino acids. Germline CDR1 is LNHDA and CDR2 is SQIVND (reference sequence). V was trimmed by 6 bases and J by 2 bases, leaving 15 bases between them. The CDR3 bases are TGTGCCAGTAGCGACAGTAGACTTTCCACAGATACGCAGTATTTT. It translates to CASSDSRLSTDTQYF.

The chain joins TRBV19 to TRBJ1-5; no definite D call. Germline V gene lookup returns CDR1 LNHDA and CDR2 SQIVND (reference sequence). V gave up 3 bases and J gave up 0 bases, with 15 bases separating them. The CDR3 runs 17 residues. CDR3 amino acids: CASSISLRGFSNQPQHF. The CDR3 bases are TGTGCCAGTAGTATTTCCCTGCGGGGTTTTAGCAATCAGCCCCAGCATTTT.

CDR3 protein: CASSLARSSEQYF. Here the CDR3 DNA reads TGTGCCAGCAGCTTAGCGAGGAGCTCCGAGCAGTACTTC. The chain uses TRBV7-8 and TRBJ2-7; D call uncertain. Trimming stripped 0 bases from V and 6 bases from J, with 9 bases between. There are 13 residues in the CDR3. The V gene's germline CDR1 is SGHVS and CDR2 FQNEAQ.

J is TRBJ2-7 and V is TRBV12-3 or TRBV12-4; TRBD2 might be the D (6 bases). The CDR3 covers 13 residues. The V end lost 6 bases, the J end lost 5 bases, and 14 bases lay between the germline ends. The CDR3 nucleotides read TGTGCCAGCAGGCCGGGAGTCGGGGACGAGCAGTACTTC. Translated, it gives CASRPGVGDEQYF.

This chain joins TRBV14 and TRBJ1-2; no clear D gene. V lost 4 bases and J 4 bases, leaving 13 bases between the germline ends. CDR1 is SGHDN and CDR2 is FVKESK in the germline V gene. The CDR3 extends over 14 amino acids. The CDR3 coding sequence is TGTGCCAGCAGCCCCGGTCCCGGACTCTATGGCTACACCTTC. Protein product: CASSPGPGLYGYTF.

The gene calls are TRBV5-6 and TRBJ2-1; D is perhaps TRBD2 (7 bases). This CDR3 is 14 amino acids long. Germline V lookup: CDR1 SGHDT, CDR2 YYEEEE. Trimming removed 1 base from V and 7 bases from J, with 12 bases in between. CDR3 sequence: CASSLKGGLNEQFF. The CDR3 DNA reads TGTGCCAGCAGCTTGAAGGGGGGACTAAATGAGCAGTTCTTC.

The chain combines TRBV4-2 with TRBJ2-4; 8 bases agree with TRBD1. Germline CDR1 and CDR2: LGHNA and YNFKEQ. After removal of 3 bases from V and 0 bases from J, the junction contained 10 bases not matched to a gene. CDR3 length: 18 residues. CDR3 amino acids: CASSHPRQGPVAKNIQYF. CDR3 bases: TGTGCCAGCAGCCACCCCAGACAGGGGCCGGTAGCCAAAAACATTCAGTACTTC.

The chain joins TRBV19 to TRBJ1-5; tentative D call: TRBD1 (5 bases). Germline lookup yields CDR1 LNHDA and CDR2 SQIVND (reference sequence). CDR3 size: 17 residues. Trimming left V 5 bases short and J 0 bases short, with 17 bases between. CDR3 residues: CASSRGGIVDSNQPQHF. For the CDR3, the DNA is TGTGCCAGTAGTCGGGGCGGGATTGTAGATAGCAATCAGCCCCAGCATTTT.

The V gene is TRBV2, the J gene TRBJ1-3, with D possibly TRBD1 on 6 matching bases. The V end lost 5 bases, the J end lost 0 bases, and 14 bases lay between the germline ends. Germline V CDR1 and CDR2: SNHLY, FYNNEI. The CDR3 sequence is 16 residues long. CDR3 protein: CASSSGHHNSGNTIYF. CDR3 in DNA: TGTGCCAGCAGTTCGGGACACCACAACTCTGGAAACACCATATATTTT. The full variable domain, completed using reference TRBV2 and TRBJ1-3, is EPEVTQTPSHQVTQMGQEVILRCVPISNHLYFYWYRQILGQKVEFLVSFYNNEISEKSEIFDDQFSVERPDGSNFTLKIRSTKLEDSAMYFCASSSGHHNSGNTIYFGEGSWLTVV.

The rearrangement uses TRBV7-7 and TRBJ1-4; D ambiguous. The V end lost 5 bases, the J end lost 8 bases, and 12 bases lay between the germline ends. The CDR3 extends over 13 amino acids. Germline V gene lookup returns CDR1 SSHAT and CDR2 FNYEAQ (reference sequence). CDR3 residues: CASSKDTGEKLFF. CDR3 DNA sequence: TGTGCCAGCAGCAAAGACACCGGAGAAAAACTGTTTTTT.

The genes are TRBV19 and TRBJ1-1; D remains ambiguous. Germline V gene sequence: CDR1 LNHDA, CDR2 SQIVND (reference sequence). CDR3 length: 15 residues. The germline V and J ends were trimmed by 7 bases and 2 bases, with 17 bases remaining between them. The CDR3 region has the DNA TGTGCCAGTATTCGAACTTCGCCGGGAAACACTGAAGCTTTCTTT. Encoded protein: CASIRTSPGNTEAFF.

This chain joins TRBV4-2 and TRBJ1-6, with a tentative D call TRBD1 (5 bases). This CDR3 region has 12 residues. The germline CDR1 and CDR2 sequences are LGHNA and YNFKEQ. The V gene lost 0 bases and the J gene lost 16 bases, with 10 bases spanning the gap. The CDR3 loop is CASSQDQGELHF. The CDR3 DNA is TGTGCCAGCAGCCAAGATCAAGGGGAACTCCACTTT.

The chain carries TRBV7-2 and TRBJ2-5, with 8 bases lining up with TRBD1. The CDR3 runs 15 residues. V lost 4 bases and J lost 4; bases outside the gene matches: 8. Germline CDR1 and CDR2: SGHTA and FQGNSA. The CDR3 DNA follows: TGTGCCAGCAGCTCCCAAGGACAGGGAGGAGAGACCCAGTACTTC. This encodes CASSSQGQGGETQYF.